This T cell receptor beta chain was recovered during a study of neurological immune-mediated disorders. Findings and caveats of the study: TCR-beta repertoires seemed private in all groups, with no expanded CDR3 amino acid sequences shared. HTLV-1-associated myelopathy ranked highest for TCR clonal expansion and multiple sclerosis lowest, beneath healthy controls.

The cDNA came from 5'RACE with 10-nucleotide random UMIs. TCRdb independently ran MiXCR on the 5' RACE reads; one entry per CDR3 protein. The sample gives 60,000 to 90,000 distinct CDR3 sequences, roughly a tenth of which show up once; approximately 10% is in the top ten. The sample holds many counts of this clonotype. What it binds is not known. Time point meaning: longitudinal time-point 1 (baseline). The group of healthy controls was made up of people who were blood bank volunteers in Maryland, USA. The V gene lost 5 bases and the J gene lost 9 bases, with 20 bases spanning the gap. The CDR3 runs to 14 residues. Germline CDR1 and CDR2: SQVTM and ANQGSEA.

The gene calls are TRBV29-1 and TRBJ2-1; D assignment may be TRBD1 or TRBD2 (7 bases each). The specimen was PBMCs. This TCR came from a man aged 30 to 45 in good health. In DNA form, the CDR3 reads TGCAGCGTTCCCGGGCAGGGGGGGCGAAGTGAGCAGTTCTTC. Residues: CSVPGQGGRSEQFF.